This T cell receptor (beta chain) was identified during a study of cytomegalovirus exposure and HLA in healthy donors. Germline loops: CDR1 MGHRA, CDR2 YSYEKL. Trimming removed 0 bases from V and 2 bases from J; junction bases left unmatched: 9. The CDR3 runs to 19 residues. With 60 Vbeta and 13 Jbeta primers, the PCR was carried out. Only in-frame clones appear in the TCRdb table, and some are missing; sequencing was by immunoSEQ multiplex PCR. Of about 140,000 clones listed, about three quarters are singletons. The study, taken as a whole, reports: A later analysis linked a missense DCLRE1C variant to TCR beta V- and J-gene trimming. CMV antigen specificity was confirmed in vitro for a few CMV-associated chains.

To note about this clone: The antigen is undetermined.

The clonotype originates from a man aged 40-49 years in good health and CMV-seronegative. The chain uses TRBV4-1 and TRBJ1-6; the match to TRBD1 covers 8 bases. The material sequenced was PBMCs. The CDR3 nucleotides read TGCGCCAGCAGCCAAGACCCTGGACAGGGCCGTACCTATAATTCACCCCTCCACTTT. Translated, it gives CASSQDPGQGRTYNSPLHF.